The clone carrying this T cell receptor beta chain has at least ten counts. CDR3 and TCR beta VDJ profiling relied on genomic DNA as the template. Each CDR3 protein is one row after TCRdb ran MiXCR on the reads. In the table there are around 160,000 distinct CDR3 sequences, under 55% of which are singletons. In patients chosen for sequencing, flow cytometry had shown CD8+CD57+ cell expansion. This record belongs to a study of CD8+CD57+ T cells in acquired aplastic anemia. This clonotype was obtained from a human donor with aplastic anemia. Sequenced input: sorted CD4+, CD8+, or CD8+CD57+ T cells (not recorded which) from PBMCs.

The CDR3 spells CASGRSTSGSRNTEAFF. CDR3 bases: TGTGCCAGCGGCCGATCGACCTCAGGGTCCCGAAACACTGAAGCTTTCTTT. The chain couples TRBV3-1 to TRBJ1-1, with a tentative D call TRBD1 (5 bases). Germline V gene lookup returns CDR1 LGHDT and CDR2 YNNKEL (reference sequence). Trimming left V 8 bases short and J 2 bases short, with 24 bases between. The length of the CDR3 is 17 residues.